The 4 T cell receptor beta chains in this list originate from one sample, sequenced in a study of radiation and T cells in renal cell carcinoma. The data were produced by immunoSEQ multiplex PCR, yet TCRdb's version contains in-frame clones alone and is incomplete. This sample yields approximately 150,000 clones, of which less than 85% are seen a single time; less than 25% belongs to the top ten. Time point meaning: baseline pretreatment blood. Indicated treatment: 15 Gy SBRT to primary tumor, nephrectomy 4 weeks later. The specimen was blood, collected from a patient whose treatment included radiotherapy and nephrectomy. These receptors were taken from a woman aged 50 to 60 with renal cell carcinoma.

This chain connects TRBV4-1 to TRBJ2-5; D call uncertain. Per germline, CDR1 MGHRA and CDR2 YSYEKL. Trimming took 2 bases from V and 9 from J, leaving 13 bases between them. The CDR3 is 13 amino acids. CDR3 in amino acids: CASSQWTESAQYF. The CDR3 DNA reads TGCGCCAGCAGCCAATGGACGGAATCGGCCCAGTACTTC.

The rearrangement uses TRBV6-1 and TRBJ1-1, with a weak D call TRBD1 (6 bases). CDR3 length: 15 residues. In germline, CDR1 is MNHNS, CDR2 SASEGT. Trimming removed 6 bases from V and 1 base from J, with 15 bases in between. The CDR3 is CASRTPGAPNTEAFF. The CDR3 DNA sequence: TGTGCCAGCAGAACACCAGGGGCCCCGAACACTGAAGCTTTCTTT.

This rearrangement joins TRBV19 to TRBJ1-5; D possibly corresponds to TRBD1 (5 bases). Deletions cut 1 base from V and 1 base from J, with 14 bases between. The CDR3 is made up of 17 amino acids. In germline, CDR1 is LNHDA, CDR2 SQIVND (reference sequence). Written as DNA, the CDR3 is TGTGCCAGTAGTATAGGTCGCCGGGGGGGGAGCAATCAGCCCCAGCATTTT. Translation: CASSIGRRGGSNQPQHF.

This clone came up a few times. This rearrangement joins TRBV15 to TRBJ1-6, with D possibly TRBD1 on 6 matching bases. V gave up 2 bases and J gave up 8 bases, with 13 bases separating them. Germline CDR1 is LNHNV and CDR2 is YYDKDF (reference sequence). There are 15 residues in the CDR3. The DNA for the CDR3 is TGTGCCACCAGCAGAAGGCAGGGGATCGATTCACCCCTCCACTTT. It encodes CATSRRQGIDSPLHF.